Below are 31 T cell receptor beta chains sequenced from a single sample in a study of regulatory T cells in long-lasting Graves disease. For TCR beta, libraries came from iRepertoire HTBI primers and Arm-PCR of CDR3 regions. TCRdb re-derived calls from the multiplex PCR reads in MiXCR, one entry per CDR3 protein. The data hold 300,000 to 500,000 distinct CDR3 sequences, with around 21% observed a single time. Time point specified: persistent/refractory GD, antithyroid drugs over 5 years with positive TRAb. From PBMCs, RNA was extracted and then used to make the TCR library. Sequenced material: peripheral blood mononuclear cells (PBMCs), taken when the disease was refractory, from a patient treated with antithyroid drugs. These receptors came from a female donor with Graves disease.

This clonotype has ten or more counts. The chain recombines TRBV28 with TRBJ2-7, with 7 nucleotides matching TRBD1. Germline CDR1 is MDHEN and CDR2 is SYDVKM. The V and J ends lost 3 bases and 2 bases, in that order; junction bases with no gene match: 4. This CDR3 has 14 residues. The CDR3 region is CASSFRGQTYEQYF. The CDR3 DNA sequence: TGTGCCAGCAGTTTCAGGGGACAGACCTACGAGCAGTACTTC. The full variable domain, with the rest looked up from reference TRBV28 and TRBJ2-7, is DVKVTQSSRYLVKRTGEKVFLECVQDMDHENMFWYRQDPGLGLRLIYFSYDVKMKEKGDIPEGYSVSREKKERFSLILESASTNQTSMYLCASSFRGQTYEQYFGPGTRLTVT.

This clonotype has more than one count but fewer than ten. The chain uses TRBV11-2 and TRBJ2-7; 7 nucleotides match TRBD2. CDR1 is SGHAT and CDR2 is FQNNGV in the germline V gene. V trimming: 0 bases; J trimming: 5 bases; junction bases outside the gene matches: 10. The CDR3 totals 16 residues. In DNA, the CDR3 is TGTGCCAGCAGCTTAGATGAGGGTAGCGGGTGGAACGAGCAGTACTTC. Protein product: CASSLDEGSGWNEQYF.

This clonotype was observed a few times. Here the CDR3 reads CAWWGAEAEAFF. The CDR3 region has the DNA TGTGCCTGGTGGGGAGCGGAGGCTGAAGCTTTCTTT. The chain links TRBV30 to TRBJ1-1, with unresolved D. This CDR3 contains 12 residues. The germline gives CDR1 GTSNPN, CDR2 SVGIG (reference sequence). Trimming left V 5 bases short and J 6 bases short, with 13 bases between.

V is TRBV7-6 and J is TRBJ1-1; a possible D gene is TRBD1 (5 bases). CDR1 and CDR2 from the germline V gene are SGHVS and FNYEAQ. CDR3 length: 15 residues. The V gene lost 3 bases and the J gene lost 0 bases, with 11 bases spanning the gap. In DNA form, the CDR3 reads TGTGCCAGCAGCTTTAGGGCAGGGATGAACACTGAAGCTTTCTTT. Translating gives CASSFRAGMNTEAFF. Variable domain in full (rest from reference TRBV7-6 and TRBJ1-1): GAGVSQSPRYKVTKRGQDVALRCDPISGHVSLYWYRQALGQGPEFLTYFNYEAQQDKSGLPNDRFSAERPEGSISTLTIQRTEQRDSAMYRCASSFRAGMNTEAFFGQGTRLTVV.

This chain links TRBV27 with TRBJ2-2; perhaps D is TRBD1 or TRBD2 (5 bases each). Germline CDR1 reads MNHEY; CDR2 reads SMNVEV (reference sequence). The CDR3 runs to 15 residues. V was clipped by 6 bases and J by 8 bases, with 19 bases between them. CDR3 loop: CASSPTSGTVGELFF. The CDR3 DNA reads as TGTGCCAGCAGCCCGACTTCAGGGACGGTTGGGGAGCTGTTTTTT.

This chain joins TRBV20-1 and TRBJ2-7; 7 positions agree with TRBD1. The CDR3 consists of 15 residues. Losses at the gene ends were 5 bases for V and 0 bases for J; bases not matched to a gene: 10. Germline V gene sequence: CDR1 DFQATT, CDR2 SNEGSKA (reference sequence). The CDR3 DNA follows: TGCAGTGCTCACCCAGGGACAGTCAACTCCTACGAGCAGTACTTC. Translated, it gives CSAHPGTVNSYEQYF.

The rearrangement joins TRBV27 to TRBJ2-3, with TRBD1 matching 11 bases. The CDR3 contains 15 residues. The V and J ends lost 3 bases and 4 bases, in that order; junction bases with no gene match: 3. Germline assignment: CDR1 MNHEY and CDR2 SMNVEV (reference sequence). CDR3 coding DNA: TGTGCCAGCAGTTTGTCGGGACAGGGGGCAGATACGCAGTATTTT. This codes for CASSLSGQGADTQYF.

For this clonotype: The junction does not match germline at one end; this may be a read error. V gene TRBV12-3 or TRBV12-4 combines with J gene TRBJ1-3; D is possibly TRBD1 (6 bases). This CDR3 has 16 amino acids. CDR3 nucleotides: TGTGCCTGCAGTTCAGGACAGCCTGGCGTGGGAAACACCATATATTTT. As protein: CACSSGQPGVGNTIYF.

This clonotype has a count of ten or more. The chain couples TRBV11-2 to TRBJ2-2; the D is unclear. The CDR3 has 12 residues. V was pared by 4 bases and J by 7 bases, with 7 bases between. Germline CDR1 SGHAT, CDR2 FQNNGV. The CDR3 DNA follows: TGTGCCAGCAGCTCGTACGGCGGGGAGCTGTTTTTT. Translated, it gives CASSSYGGELFF.

This clonotype has ten or more counts. The gene calls are TRBV6-1 and TRBJ1-6; tentative D call: TRBD1 (5 bases). CDR3 size: 17 residues. The V end was cut by 6 bases, the J end by 7 bases, with 22 bases between. Germline loops: CDR1 MNHNS, CDR2 SASEGT. In DNA, the CDR3 is TGTGCCAGCAGCTCTTCCGACAGTGGCGGTGGCAATTCACCCCTCCACTTT. It yields the protein CASSSSDSGGGNSPLHF.

This clonotype occurred many times. The chain has TRBV6-2 or TRBV6-3 and TRBJ1-5; perhaps TRBD1 as D (6 bases). Trimming shortened V by 3 bases and J by 3 bases, and 15 bases separated the two germline ends. The CDR3 runs 16 residues. In germline, CDR1 is MNHEY, CDR2 SVGEGT. CDR3 DNA: TGTGCCAGCAGTTATCCGCGAGGGGGAAACAATCAGCCCCAGCATTTT. It yields the protein CASSYPRGGNNQPQHF.

The chain employs TRBV24-1 and TRBJ1-2; D ambiguous. The CDR3 covers 12 residues. The germline V gene has CDR1 KGHDR and CDR2 SFDVKD. Trimming shortened V by 4 bases and J by 7 bases, and 9 bases separated the two germline ends. DNA for the CDR3: TGTGCCACCAGTGAAGGGCAGCGTGGCTACACCTTC. Encoded protein: CATSEGQRGYTF.

This clonotype was seen only once. This chain uses TRBV28 with TRBJ2-1; 7 bases agree with TRBD1. The V gene's germline CDR1 is MDHEN and CDR2 SYDVKM. The CDR3 has 16 amino acids. The V and J ends lost 6 bases and 0 bases, in that order; junction bases with no gene match: 8. DNA for the CDR3: TGTGCCAGCAGCCCAGATACAGGGGACTCCTACAATGAGCAGTTCTTC. It encodes CASSPDTGDSYNEQFF.

V and J are TRBV20-1 and TRBJ2-7; TRBD1 matches 12 bases. This CDR3 spans 16 amino acids. Trimming cost V 0 bases and J 0 bases; bases outside gene matches: 3. The germline CDR1 and CDR2 sequences are DFQATT and SNEGSKA (reference sequence). CDR3 DNA sequence: TGCAGTGCTAGAGATCCGGGACAGGGGGCCTCCTACGAGCAGTACTTC. It codes for CSARDPGQGASYEQYF.

This clonotype was recorded many times. CDR3 DNA: TGTGCCAGCAGTTACGGGCAGGGATGGGTCGGGGAGCTGTTTTTT. Encoded protein: CASSYGQGWVGELFF. This chain uses TRBV6-5 with TRBJ2-2, with a weak D call TRBD1 (5 bases). Germline V CDR1 and CDR2: MNHEY, SVGAGI. Trimming stripped 2 bases from V and 7 bases from J, with 14 bases between. CDR3 size: 15 residues.

V is TRBV12-3 or TRBV12-4 and J is TRBJ1-6; D is unresolved. The CDR3 length is 14 residues. V was clipped by 2 bases and J by 7 bases, with 9 bases between them. This CDR3 is CASSLLQRNSPLHF. The CDR3 DNA is TGTGCCAGCAGTTTATTACAGAGGAATTCACCCCTCCACTTT.

This rearrangement joins TRBV10-3 to TRBJ2-1; D gene uncertain. The V gene's germline CDR1 is ENHRY and CDR2 SYGVKD. The CDR3 length is 14 residues. V lost 2 bases to trimming and J lost 3 bases, with 8 bases between them. This chain's CDR3 is CAISEGPSYNEQFF. In DNA form, the CDR3 reads TGTGCCATCAGTGAGGGACCGAGCTACAATGAGCAGTTCTTC.

The rearrangement uses TRBV28 and TRBJ1-1; 7 bases line up with TRBD1. The CDR3 totals 16 residues. The germline gives CDR1 MDHEN, CDR2 SYDVKM. J gave up 6 bases and V 4 bases, and 14 bases lay outside the gene matches. The DNA for the CDR3 is TGTGCCAGCAGTTCACACAAAGCCGACAGGGAAGCTGAAGCTTTCTTT. Translating gives CASSSHKADREAEAFF.

V gene TRBV25-1 combines with J gene TRBJ1-4; D ambiguous. Germline V gene data show CDR1 as MGHDK and CDR2 as SYGVNS. Trimming took off 3 bases at V and 3 bases at J, with 11 bases between the two ends. The CDR3 contains 15 residues. This CDR3 is CASSDLRSPNEKLFF. The CDR3 DNA is TGTGCCAGCAGTGATCTGAGGAGCCCTAATGAAAAACTGTTTTTT.

This clonotype has a count of ten or more. V gene TRBV5-6 combines with J gene TRBJ1-2, with D possibly matching TRBD1 (5 bases). The CDR3 totals 15 residues. The germline CDR1 and CDR2 sequences are SGHDT and YYEEEE. Between the trimmed V and J ends, which lost 0 bases and 3 bases, there was a span of 12 bases. CDR3 in amino acids: CASSLGAGIDYGYTF. The CDR3 region has the DNA TGTGCCAGCAGCTTGGGAGCAGGGATAGACTATGGCTACACCTTC.

A word on this clonotype: This could be a read error, since a much larger clone is one nucleotide away. The V gene is TRBV2, the J gene TRBJ1-5, with a weak D call TRBD1 (5 bases). CDR1 is SNHLY and CDR2 is FYNNEI in the germline V gene. V was shortened by 4 bases and J by 5 bases, with 6 bases between the two germline ends. CDR3 length: 12 residues. In nucleotides, the CDR3 is TGTGCCAGCAGTGGGGGGGATCAGCCCCAGCATTTT. This gives the protein CASSGGDQPQHF.

Comment on this clonotype: This may stem from a read error, because a much larger clone lies one nucleotide away. The chain uses TRBV2 and TRBJ1-1; the D is unclear. V lost 4 bases, J lost 0 bases, and 9 bases lay in between. This CDR3 has 14 residues. In germline, CDR1 is SNHLY, CDR2 FYNNEI. This chain's CDR3 is CASSGWALNTEAFF. The CDR3 DNA is TGTGCCAGCAGTGGGTGGGCTCTGAACACTGAAGCTTTCTTT.

There are many counts of this clonotype. The genes are TRBV12-3 or TRBV12-4 and TRBJ1-2; D is unresolved. CDR3 length: 12 residues. Trimming pared 5 bases from V and 5 bases from J, leaving 9 bases between. The CDR3 protein is CASSRLGYGYTF. Written as DNA, the CDR3 is TGTGCCAGCAGTCGTCTAGGGTATGGCTACACCTTC.

This clonotype has a count of ten or more. V is TRBV6-5 and J is TRBJ1-2; D is undetermined. V was clipped by 4 bases and J by 8 bases, with 17 bases between them. The CDR3 covers 14 residues. Per the germline V gene, CDR1 is MNHEY and CDR2 is SVGAGI. CDR3 nucleotide sequence: TGTGCCAGCAGTTCCACCCCTATTATGGGGGGCTACACCTTC. Its protein product is CASSSTPIMGGYTF.

This chain links TRBV7-2 with TRBJ1-1, with D possibly TRBD1 on 6 matching bases. The CDR3 is 14 residues long. The V gene lost 2 bases and the J gene lost 4 bases, with 11 bases spanning the gap. Germline V lookup: CDR1 SGHTA, CDR2 FQGNSA. The CDR3 nucleotides read TGTGCCAGCAGCTTACCGGGACAATCCACTGAAGCTTTCTTT. This sequence encodes CASSLPGQSTEAFF.

To note about this clonotype: A far larger clone is one nucleotide away, so this likely arose from a read error. The chain links TRBV2 to TRBJ2-5; no definite D call. The CDR3 is made up of 11 amino acids. CDR1 and CDR2 (germline): SNHLY, FYNNEI. CDR3 DNA: TGTGCCAGCAGCTTACAAGAGTCCCAGTACTTC. It specifies CASSLQESQYF.

This clonotype was seen repeatedly, ten times or more. The chain is built from TRBV3-1 and TRBJ2-2; D gene ambiguous. The CDR3 totals 14 residues. Germline V gene data show CDR1 as LGHDT and CDR2 as YNNKEL (reference sequence). V gave up 0 bases and J gave up 6 bases, with 8 bases separating them. The CDR3 reads CASSQELVAGELFF. CDR3 nucleotides: TGTGCCAGCAGCCAAGAGTTGGTAGCCGGGGAGCTGTTTTTT.

This clonotype was detected ten times or more. The rearrangement links TRBV6-1 to TRBJ1-5, with D unclear. The ends were cut back, 3 bases at V and 2 bases at J, with 14 bases in the middle. This CDR3 spans 16 amino acids. Germline-derived CDR1 and CDR2 are MNHNS and SASEGT. The DNA of the CDR3 is TGTGCCAGCAGTGAGGAGGCTTCTGGGGGCAATCAGCCCCAGCATTTT. Translating gives CASSEEASGGNQPQHF.

This clonotype was found once. This chain connects TRBV7-9 to TRBJ1-4, with D perhaps matching TRBD1 (5 bases). V lost 4 bases and J lost 8, with 20 bases in between. Per the germline V gene, CDR1 is SEHNR and CDR2 is FQNEAQ (reference sequence). The CDR3 has 16 residues. The CDR3 region has the DNA TGTGCCAGCAGCTGGGGGACTCGGGGTTTATTAGAAAAACTGTTTTTT. Translation gives CASSWGTRGLLEKLFF.

The J gene is TRBJ2-2, the V gene TRBV11-2; 7 bases map to TRBD1. Germline assignment: CDR1 SGHAT and CDR2 FQNNGV. V lost 0 bases, J lost 0 bases, and 4 bases stayed unmatched. This CDR3 contains 17 residues. This CDR3 is CASSLDSQGANTGELFF. As DNA, the CDR3 is TGTGCCAGCAGCTTAGATTCCCAGGGGGCGAACACCGGGGAGCTGTTTTTT.

This clonotype was observed at least ten times. This chain uses TRBV2 with TRBJ2-3; 7 nucleotides align to TRBD1. Trimming at V came to 6 bases and at J to 0 bases, leaving 0 bases not matched to a gene. CDR3 length: 13 residues. CDR1 and CDR2 from the germline V gene are SNHLY and FYNNEI. For the CDR3, the DNA is TGTGCCAGCAGGACAGGGAGCACAGATACGCAGTATTTT. Translated, it gives CASRTGSTDTQYF.